This entry describes one T cell receptor beta chain. The germline V gene has CDR1 MNHNS and CDR2 SASEGT. This CDR3 has 14 amino acids. V was trimmed by 5 bases and J by 1 base, leaving 12 bases between them. The entry originates in a study of T cells in Graves' hyperthyroidism and ophthalmopathy. Amplified TCR beta CDR3 regions derived from RNA transcripts. RT-PCR in the first round (using the HTBI primer set) targeted the TCR CDR3. TCRdb re-analysed the multiplex PCR reads in MiXCR, keeping a single row per CDR3 protein. The sample holds more than 300,000 distinct CDR3 sequences; roughly 13% are singletons and the top ten take about 26%.

The receptor was derived from a woman younger than 45 with Graves' hyperthyroidism. The sequenced sample was blood. The chain is built from TRBV6-1 and TRBJ2-7, with TRBD2 as a possible D gene (7 bases). The CDR3 DNA sequence: TGTGCCAGCAGTCGGGGGGCGAGATCCTACGAGCAGTACTTC. Its protein is CASSRGARSYEQYF.